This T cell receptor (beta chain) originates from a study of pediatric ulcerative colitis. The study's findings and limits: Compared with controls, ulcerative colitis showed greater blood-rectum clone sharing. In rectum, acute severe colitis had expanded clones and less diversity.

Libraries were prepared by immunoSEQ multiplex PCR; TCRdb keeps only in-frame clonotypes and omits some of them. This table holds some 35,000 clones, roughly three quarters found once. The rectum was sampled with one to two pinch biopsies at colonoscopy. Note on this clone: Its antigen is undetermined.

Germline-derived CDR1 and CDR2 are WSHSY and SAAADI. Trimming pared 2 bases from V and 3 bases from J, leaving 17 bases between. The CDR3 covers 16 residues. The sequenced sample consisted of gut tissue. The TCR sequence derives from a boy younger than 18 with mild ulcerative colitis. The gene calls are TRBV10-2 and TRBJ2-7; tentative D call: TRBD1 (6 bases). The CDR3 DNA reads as TGCGCCAGCAGTGAGGCGTCGGCAGGGGAACACTACGAGCAGTACTTC. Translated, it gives CASSEASAGEHYEQYF.